The present T cell receptor beta chain was sequenced within a study of beta chain features in type 1 diabetes (dated by TCRdb to the late 2010s). With respect to the entire study: Patients and healthy donors did not differ in mean age, gender distribution, total cell number or subset yield. Across all samples, approximately 98,000,000 sorted cells were examined, and cell number per subset correlated strongly with RNA yield. In the study, TCRB repertoires of sorted circulating CD4+ T cell subsets from recently diagnosed type 1 diabetes patients were compared with those of matched healthy donors. Regulatory and stem cell-like memory subsets were obtained from only 8 patients and roughly 8 healthy donors, while naive and central memory subsets were obtained from all 30 or so donors.

Looking up the germline V gene yields CDR1 SGHRS and CDR2 YFSETQ. Its CDR3 holds 15 amino acids, cysteine through phenylalanine. Just CDR3 DNA is preserved here, 45 bases in frame from base 1. Relative to germline, V is missing 2 bases and J is missing 4 bases, with 4 bases of the junction outside any gene match. A single peripheral blood draw of approximately 100 mL on average was collected from each donor into heparinised tubes. Naive, central memory, regulatory and stem cell-like memory CD4+ T cells were sorted on a BD FACSAria II using a panel including CD45RO, CCR7, CD25, CD127, CD95 and CD27. A purity above 95% was achieved for all sorted populations. PBMCs were isolated right away by Lymphoprep density gradient centrifugation and were stained directly, without culture. To minimize batch effects, samples were stained and sorted in pairs, one healthy donor with one patient per experiment. This clone was detected many times. Its target antigen remains unknown. Base qualities are not recorded, but no much larger clone differs from it by a single base.

Overall study outcomes, separate from this receptor: Because cDNA was sequenced instead of genomic DNA, activated cells with high expression could be over-represented, although the groups did not differ in activation or CD3 levels. PCR may preferentially amplify shorter templates, but because patient and control samples were amplified and corrected together, any resulting skew would affect both groups equally. A moderate but significant shortening of TCRB CDR3 length was observed in type 1 diabetes patients in all four CD4+ subsets. Naive, central memory and regulatory TCRB repertoires appeared more similar among patients than among healthy donors. Patients with type 1 diabetes made fewer insertions and deleted more nucleotides at VDJ recombination sites, implying thymic rearrangement abnormalities. HLA sub-analyses involved small numbers of individuals, so any influence of HLA type on TCRB rearrangement remained unresolved.

The entire isolated RNA was reverse transcribed using the High Capacity cDNA Reverse Transcription Kit, and thus expressed TCRB transcripts were sequenced. Deep immunoSEQ sequencing was applied to naive, central memory and regulatory T cell samples, giving an average of approximately 3.8 million total reads per sample. After sorted cells were lysed in RLT buffer, RNA was extracted with DNase-treated RNeasy Micro or Mini kits, with the choice depending on cell number. To prevent cross-contamination, each cell subset was processed individually, whereas patient and healthy donor samples were processed jointly. Using the immunoSEQ multiplex PCR, TCRB sequences were amplified from cDNA into 87-bp fragments spanning the CDR3 region. Sequencing of the amplicons was performed on the Illumina HiSeq platform. The authors processed their data as follows. Synthetic template baselines were used to correct PCR bias computationally, reads within Hamming distance 2 were collapsed together, and singletons that could not be merged were discarded. By aligning reads against IMGT, V, D and J genes, CDR3 length, and insertions or deletions at six rearrangement sites were assigned. Within each subset, clonotype counts were normalized to the number of sorted cells before true diversity and Gini coefficients were calculated with the tcR R package. The overlap coefficient, calculated on TCRB nucleotide sequences, was used to measure repertoire sharing. TCRdb obtained this table from immuneACCESS and retained in-frame rearrangements with V and J assigned. These tables miss some clones; where compared with another copy, unresolved V genes account for less than half of the shortfall, and the remainder is unexplained. V and J calls and clone size are as listed in that table; D and trimming were resolved from the DNA. The sample table records about 150,000 clones; approximately 12% of these occur just once. The ten most abundant clones make up around 2.1% of the sample.

Sequencing was carried out using central memory CD4+ T cells from blood. This receptor chain uses TRBV5-1 and TRBJ2-1, with 9 central nucleotides matching TRBD2. This sequence was found in a man younger than 35 in good health. The CDR3 reads CASSFAGLAYNEQFF. The bases are TGCGCCAGCAGCTTCGCGGGACTAGCTTACAATGAGCAGTTCTTC. The CDR3, completed at both ends by the reference TRBV5-1 and TRBJ2-1 genes, gives the full variable domain KAGVTQTPRYLIKTRGQQVTLSCSPISGHRSVSWYQQTPGQGLQFLFEYFSETQRNKGNFPGRFSGRQFSNSRSEMNVSTLELGDSALYLCASSFAGLAYNEQFFGPGTRLTVL.